The TCR beta chain described here comes from a study of human T cells and chemical hapten exposure. Study findings and constraints: The number of TCRs over 1 in 1000 frequency stayed unchanged after DPC.

Time point indicated: patch test 1, 2 weeks after DPC sensitization. Sample treatment: therapeutic diphenylcyclopropenone sensitization with weekly scalp DPC. This clonotype was seen a few times. The antigen is undetermined. What the library attached to individual cDNA molecules were unique molecular identifiers. TCRdb re-analysed the RACE reads in MiXCR, keeping a single row per CDR3 protein. The table records tens of thousands of distinct CDR3 sequences, around 7.8% of them present only once. The germline V gene encodes CDR1 SGHRS and CDR2 YFSETQ. The CDR3 consists of 14 residues. V gave up 0 bases and J gave up 0 bases, with 6 bases separating them.

The receptor was derived from a woman in her thirties with alopecia areata. Some clones in this sample may be carry-over from other donors' samples. This chain connects TRBV5-1 to TRBJ1-1, with D uncertain. Material: whole blood, obtained in connection with sensitization to the hapten diphenylcyclopropenone (DPC). This CDR3 is CASSLGVMNTEAFF. Written as DNA, the CDR3 is TGCGCCAGCAGCTTGGGTGTCATGAACACTGAAGCTTTCTTT.